These 9 T cell receptor beta chains share one sample of origin, sequenced in a study of cytomegalovirus exposure and HLA in healthy donors. Primers for the PCR totalled 60 Vbeta and 13 Jbeta. Assay: immunoSEQ multiplex PCR; the TCRdb copy retains only in-frame clones and omits some. In all, the sample yields some 130,000 clones. Sequenced: PBMCs. The receptor set was obtained from a man aged 18-30 years in good health and CMV-seronegative.

The chain combines TRBV7-9 with TRBJ1-5; D not certain. Germline-derived CDR1 and CDR2 are SEHNR and FQNEAQ (reference sequence). The CDR3 length is 14 residues. Trimming shortened V by 5 bases and J by 4 bases, and 12 bases separated the two germline ends. CDR3 in DNA: TGTGCCAGCAGCAAGGACGGGGTTAATCAGCCCCAGCATTTT. It yields the protein CASSKDGVNQPQHF. The variable domain in full, completed from reference TRBV7-9 and TRBJ1-5, reads DTGVSQNPRHKITKRGQNVTFRCDPISEHNRLYWYRQTLGQGPEFLTYFQNEAQLEKSRLLSDRFSAERPKGSFSTLEIQRTEQGDSAMYLCASSKDGVNQPQHFGDGTRLSIL.

This chain's CDR3 is CAIRRQADSGNTIYF. The CDR3 DNA is TGTGCCATCAGGCGACAGGCTGACTCTGGAAACACCATATATTTT. The chain recombines TRBV10-3 with TRBJ1-3; D is perhaps TRBD1 (6 bases). The CDR3 has 15 residues. The germline V gene has CDR1 ENHRY and CDR2 SYGVKD. V was shortened by 6 bases and J by 0 bases, with 12 bases between the two germline ends.

The V call is TRBV13, the J call TRBJ2-5; 10 bases align to TRBD1. The J call may be incorrect, as the DNA end agrees better with TRBJ2-7. Germline V gene data show CDR1 as PRHDT and CDR2 as FYEKMQ (reference sequence). The CDR3 contains 16 residues. For the CDR3, the DNA is TGTGCCAGCAGCTTTGCCAGGGGACAGGGGTTTCACGAGCAGTACTTC. Amino acid sequence: CASSFARGQGFHEQYF.

The CDR3 DNA is TGCGCCAGCAGCTGGGGACTAGCGGGAGACAATGAGCAGTTCTTC. This translates into CASSWGLAGDNEQFF. This chain connects TRBV5-1 to TRBJ2-1, with 14 bases fitting TRBD2. Germline CDR1 SGHRS, CDR2 YFSETQ. Losses at the gene ends were 3 bases for V and 5 bases for J; bases not matched to a gene: 1. CDR3 size: 15 residues.

This sequence joins TRBV28 and TRBJ1-2, with D perhaps TRBD1 (5 bases). V was trimmed by 2 bases and J by 8 bases, leaving 15 bases between them. Looked up from germline, CDR1 is MDHEN and CDR2 is SYDVKM. This CDR3 comprises 14 residues. CDR3 in DNA: TGTGCCAGCAGTTTAATGCAGGGAAGGAGAGGCTACACCTTC. Amino acids: CASSLMQGRRGYTF.

This rearrangement joins TRBV9 to TRBJ2-1; 11 nucleotides agree with TRBD2. The CDR3 runs 15 residues. The J segment lost 10 bases and the V segment lost 0 bases, leaving 6 bases of the junction unmatched. CDR1 and CDR2 from the germline V gene are SGDLS and YYNGEE. The CDR3 reads CASSVATSGRREQFF. CDR3 nucleotide sequence: TGTGCCAGCAGCGTAGCTACTAGCGGGAGACGGGAGCAGTTCTTC.

This chain joins TRBV7-3 and TRBJ2-1; TRBD1 agrees at 7 bases. The CDR3 consists of 15 residues. Germline assignment: CDR1 SGHTA and CDR2 FQGTGA. J lost 7 bases, V lost 4 bases, and 10 bases had no gene match. DNA for the CDR3: TGTGCCAGCAGCTCGACAGGGCCAGGAGCGAATGAGCAGTTCTTC. Its translation is CASSSTGPGANEQFF.

The rearrangement links TRBV19 to TRBJ2-3, with 9 bases identical to TRBD2. Germline V gene lookup returns CDR1 LNHDA and CDR2 SQIVND (reference sequence). The ends lost 7 bases at V and 5 bases at J; junction bases unmatched: 16. The length of the CDR3 is 17 residues. This CDR3 is CASTGLAGPRARDTQYF. The CDR3 DNA reads as TGTGCCAGTACCGGTCTAGCGGGACCCCGGGCCAGAGATACGCAGTATTTT.

This chain connects TRBV5-1 to TRBJ2-1, with 10 bases lining up with TRBD2. Trimming took 2 bases from V and 12 from J; bases not matched to a gene: 11. The CDR3 has 15 residues. CDR1 SGHRS and CDR2 YFSETQ come from the germline V gene. The CDR3 sequence is CASSFTSTSGIGQFF. The CDR3 nucleotides are TGCGCCAGCAGCTTTACGTCCACTAGCGGGATAGGGCAGTTCTTC.